Listed below are T cell receptor beta chains from one sample, sequenced in a study of identifying expanded T cells in peripheral blood. The data were produced by immunoSEQ multiplex PCR, yet TCRdb's version contains in-frame clones alone and is incomplete. This sample has about 84,000 clones, with approximately 83% found just once. The source material was blood. These receptors were taken from a person aged 18 to 69 in good health. The conserved cysteine and the conserved F or W are not part of the CDR3 here. Each record gives: clone size, J gene, V gene, CDR3 protein. A clone size is listed for some rows: how often the clone was seen (once, few, many), or a class if it is expanded.

.,TRBJ1-2,TRBV2,ASSYLRTGSDGYT
.,TRBJ1-5,TRBV29-1,SVGGDQPQH
.,TRBJ1-1,TRBV6-4,ASRTRQGAGEAF
.,TRBJ2-7,TRBV5-1,ASTAGGDEQY
.,TRBJ1-3,TRBV27,ASSFHGGNTIY
.,TRBJ1-1,TRBV6-5,ASRTRGAHTEAF
.,TRBJ2-3,TRBV20-1,SASRGDTQY
.,TRBJ2-7,TRBV6-5,ASSTGIPYEQY
.,TRBJ1-5,TRBV6-5,ASSSDPLQPQH
.,TRBJ1-1,TRBV6-5,ASSYSRLNTEAF
.,TRBJ2-3,TRBV2,ASSDGSTDTQY
.,TRBJ2-1,TRBV11-2,ASSPRGGGAESYNEQF
.,TRBJ1-2,TRBV27,ASSRNGQGSYGYT
once,TRBJ1-1,TRBV6-6,ASSHQGTDTEAF
.,TRBJ1-3,TRBV7-9,ASSPVRALTGNTIY
.,TRBJ1-1,TRBV29-1,SVRVNQATEAF
.,TRBJ2-2,TRBV4-3,ASSHHLEGTGELF
.,TRBJ1-4,TRBV11-3,ASSPRRPNEKLF
.,TRBJ2-7,TRBV4-3,ASSQVWGGSYEQY
.,TRBJ1-4,TRBV7-2,ASSQAGNPLTTFEKLF
.,TRBJ2-2,TRBV29-1,SVEEGTGGELF
.,TRBJ2-7,TRBV7-2,ASSLIYPGPYEQY
.,TRBJ2-2,TRBV5-4,ASSGGIGTGELF
once,TRBJ2-7,TRBV6-5,ASAAPGPLPREQY
.,TRBJ2-2,TRBV7-9,ASQQGARPGELF
once,TRBJ1-2,TRBV7-2,ASSQTPPDTDYGYT
.,TRBJ2-4,TRBV4-3,ASSQDLSPRTKNIQY
.,TRBJ2-3,TRBV11-3,ASSHRDSSTDTQY
.,TRBJ1-5,TRBV4-3,ASSQAGQPNQPQH
.,TRBJ2-3,TRBV10-1,ASSETSGGADTQY
.,TRBJ1-1,TRBV6-6,ASSSSRDSRTEAF
.,TRBJ1-2,TRBV28,ASSPQVGGYT
.,TRBJ2-5,TRBV6-5,ASSYSVVSMAQY
.,TRBJ2-7,TRBV4-3,ASSHRSGRSYEQY
.,TRBJ2-6,TRBV4-3,ASSQDSGFNVLT
.,TRBJ1-3,TRBV5-1,ASSSGFSGNTIY
.,TRBJ2-7,TRBV2,ASHILQGGYEQY
.,TRBJ2-7,TRBV7-6,ASSRPGYEQY
once,TRBJ2-7,TRBV7-2,ASSLILGPRRSYEQY
.,TRBJ2-5,TRBV6-1,ATEGRGGQETQY
.,TRBJ1-2,TRBV30,AWSVGGYGYT
few,TRBJ1-1,TRBV5-6,ASSLEWRNTEAF
once,TRBJ1-2,TRBV27,ASSLSRGNYGYT
.,TRBJ2-5,TRBV5-6,ASSMLSYGEETQY
.,TRBJ1-1,TRBV19,ATQGEGVNTEAF
once,TRBJ1-2,TRBV19,ASSTETRDYGYT
once,TRBJ2-5,TRBV7-6,ASSFYQETQY
.,TRBJ1-1,TRBV7-2,ASSKHGPLNTEAF
.,TRBJ2-5,TRBV4-2,ASSQGGLRGTGETQY
.,TRBJ1-1,TRBV25-1,ASRGINTEAF
few,TRBJ1-6,TRBV7-2,ASSPQPRGHNSPLH